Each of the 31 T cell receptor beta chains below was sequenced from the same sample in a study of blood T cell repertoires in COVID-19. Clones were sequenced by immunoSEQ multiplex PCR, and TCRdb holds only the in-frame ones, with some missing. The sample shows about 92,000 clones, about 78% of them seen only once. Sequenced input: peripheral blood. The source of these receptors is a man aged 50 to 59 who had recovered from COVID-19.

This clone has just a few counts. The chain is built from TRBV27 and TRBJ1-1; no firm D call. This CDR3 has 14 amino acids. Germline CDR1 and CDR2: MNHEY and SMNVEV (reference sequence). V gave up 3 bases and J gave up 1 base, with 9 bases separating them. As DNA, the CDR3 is TGTGCCAGCAGTTTTTCGGGGAAGAACACTGAAGCTTTCTTT. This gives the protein CASSFSGKNTEAFF.

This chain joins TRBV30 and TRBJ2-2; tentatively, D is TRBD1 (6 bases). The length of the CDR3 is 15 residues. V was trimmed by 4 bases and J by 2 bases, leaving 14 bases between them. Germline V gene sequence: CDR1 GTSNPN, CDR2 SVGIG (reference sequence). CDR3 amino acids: CAWNYGDKNTGELFF. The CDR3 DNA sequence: TGTGCCTGGAATTACGGGGACAAAAACACCGGGGAGCTGTTTTTT. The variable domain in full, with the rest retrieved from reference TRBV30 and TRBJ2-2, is SQTIHQWPATLVQPVGSPLSLECTVEGTSNPNLYWYRQAAGRGLQLLFYSVGIGQISSEVPQNLSASRPQDRQFILSSKKLLLSDSGFYLCAWNYGDKNTGELFFGEGSRLTVL.

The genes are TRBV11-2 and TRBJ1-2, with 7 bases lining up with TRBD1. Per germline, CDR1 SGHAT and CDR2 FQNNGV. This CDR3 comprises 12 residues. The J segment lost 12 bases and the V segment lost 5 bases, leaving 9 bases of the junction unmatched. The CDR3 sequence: CASSLKGAGNTF. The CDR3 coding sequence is TGTGCCAGCAGCCTCAAGGGGGCAGGGAACACCTTC. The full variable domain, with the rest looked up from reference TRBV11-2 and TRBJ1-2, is EAGVAQSPRYKIIEKRQSVAFWCNPISGHATLYWYQQILGQGPKLLIQFQNNGVVDDSQLPKDRFSAERLKGVDSTLKIQPAKLEDSAVYLCASSLKGAGNTFGSGTRLTVV.

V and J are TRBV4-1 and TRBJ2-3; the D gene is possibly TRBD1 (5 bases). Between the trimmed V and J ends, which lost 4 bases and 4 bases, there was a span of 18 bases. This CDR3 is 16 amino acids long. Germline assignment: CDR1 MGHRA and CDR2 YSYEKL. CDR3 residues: CASSPSQGGRADTQYF. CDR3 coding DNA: TGCGCCAGCAGCCCTTCCCAGGGTGGGCGCGCAGATACGCAGTATTTT.

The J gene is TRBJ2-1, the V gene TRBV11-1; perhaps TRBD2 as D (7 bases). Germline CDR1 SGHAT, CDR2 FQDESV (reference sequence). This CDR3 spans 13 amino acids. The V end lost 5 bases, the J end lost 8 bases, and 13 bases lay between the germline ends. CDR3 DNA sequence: TGTGCCAGCAGCCTGGTCGGGGGGCATGAGCAGTTCTTC. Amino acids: CASSLVGGHEQFF.

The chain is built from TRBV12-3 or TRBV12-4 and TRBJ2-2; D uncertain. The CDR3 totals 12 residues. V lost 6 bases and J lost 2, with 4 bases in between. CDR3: CASSYNTGELFF. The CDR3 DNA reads TGTGCCAGCAGCTATAACACCGGGGAGCTGTTTTTT.

CDR3 loop: CASSIPRTGGRETQYF. The DNA for the CDR3 is TGTGCCAGTAGTATCCCCCGGACAGGGGGGCGAGAGACCCAGTACTTC. The gene calls are TRBV19 and TRBJ2-5; 10 bases align to TRBD1. CDR3 length: 16 amino acids. Trimming took 3 bases from V and 4 from J; bases not matched to a gene: 8. Germline assignment: CDR1 LNHDA and CDR2 SQIVND (reference sequence).

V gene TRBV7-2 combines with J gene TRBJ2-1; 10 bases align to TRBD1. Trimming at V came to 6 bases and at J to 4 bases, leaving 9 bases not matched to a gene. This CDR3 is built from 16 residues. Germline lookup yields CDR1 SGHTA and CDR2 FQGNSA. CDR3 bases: TGTGCCAGCAGGCCACCGGGACAGGGGATATACAATGAGCAGTTCTTC. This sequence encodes CASRPPGQGIYNEQFF.

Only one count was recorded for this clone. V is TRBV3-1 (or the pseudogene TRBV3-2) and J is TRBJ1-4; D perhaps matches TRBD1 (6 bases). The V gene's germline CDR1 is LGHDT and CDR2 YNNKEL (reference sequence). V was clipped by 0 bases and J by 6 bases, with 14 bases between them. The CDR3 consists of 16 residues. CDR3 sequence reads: CASSQDLGGLDEKLFF. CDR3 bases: TGTGCCAGCAGCCAAGACTTGGGGGGGCTAGATGAAAAACTGTTTTTT.

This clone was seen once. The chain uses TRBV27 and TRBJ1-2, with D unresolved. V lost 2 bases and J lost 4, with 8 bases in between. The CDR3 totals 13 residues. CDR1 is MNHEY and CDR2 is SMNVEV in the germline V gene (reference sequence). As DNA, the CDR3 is TGTGCCAGCAGTTTACGGGGAGCCTATGGCTACACCTTC. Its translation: CASSLRGAYGYTF.

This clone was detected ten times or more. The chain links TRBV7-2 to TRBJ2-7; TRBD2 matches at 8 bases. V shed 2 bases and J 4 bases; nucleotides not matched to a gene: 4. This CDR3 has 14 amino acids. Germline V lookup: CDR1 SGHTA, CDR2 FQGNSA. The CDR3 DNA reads TGTGCCAGCAGCTTACTAGCGGGTTCTTACGAGCAGTACTTC. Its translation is CASSLLAGSYEQYF.

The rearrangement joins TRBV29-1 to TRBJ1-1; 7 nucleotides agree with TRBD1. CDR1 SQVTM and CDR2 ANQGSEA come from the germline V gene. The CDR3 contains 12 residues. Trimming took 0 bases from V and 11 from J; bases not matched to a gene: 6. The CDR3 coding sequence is TGCAGCGTTGAAGATAATAGGGGGCATGCTTTCTTT. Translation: CSVEDNRGHAFF.

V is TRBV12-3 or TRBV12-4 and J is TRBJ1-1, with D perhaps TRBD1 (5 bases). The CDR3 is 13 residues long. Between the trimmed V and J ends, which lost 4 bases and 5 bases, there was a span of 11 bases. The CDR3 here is CASSSGQGTEAFF. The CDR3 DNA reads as TGTGCCAGCAGTTCAGGGCAAGGGACTGAAGCTTTCTTT.

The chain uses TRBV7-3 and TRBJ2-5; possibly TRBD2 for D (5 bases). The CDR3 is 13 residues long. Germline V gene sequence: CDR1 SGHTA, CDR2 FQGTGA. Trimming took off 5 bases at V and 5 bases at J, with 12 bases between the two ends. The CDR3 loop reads CASSPTPGETQYF. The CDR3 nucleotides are TGTGCCAGCAGCCCGACTCCGGGGGAGACCCAGTACTTC.

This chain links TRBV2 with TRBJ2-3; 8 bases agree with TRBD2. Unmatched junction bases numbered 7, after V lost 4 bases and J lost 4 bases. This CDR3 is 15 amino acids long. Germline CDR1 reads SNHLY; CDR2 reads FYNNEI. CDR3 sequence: CASSVGGGRADTQYF. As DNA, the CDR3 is TGTGCCAGCAGTGTTGGCGGGGGGAGGGCAGATACGCAGTATTTT.

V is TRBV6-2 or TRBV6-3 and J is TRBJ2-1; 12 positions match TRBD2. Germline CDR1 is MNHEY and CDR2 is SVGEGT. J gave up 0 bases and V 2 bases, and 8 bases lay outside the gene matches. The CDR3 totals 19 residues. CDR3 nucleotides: TGTGCCAGCAGTTACACTCGGACTAGCGGGGTAAGCTCCTACAATGAGCAGTTCTTC. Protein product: CASSYTRTSGVSSYNEQFF.

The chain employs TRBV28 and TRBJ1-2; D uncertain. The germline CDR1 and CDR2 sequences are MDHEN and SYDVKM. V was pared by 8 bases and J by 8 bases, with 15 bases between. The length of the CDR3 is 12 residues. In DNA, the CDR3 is TGTGCCAGCGAAAAAAAAGTCGGGGGCTACACCTTC. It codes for CASEKKVGGYTF.

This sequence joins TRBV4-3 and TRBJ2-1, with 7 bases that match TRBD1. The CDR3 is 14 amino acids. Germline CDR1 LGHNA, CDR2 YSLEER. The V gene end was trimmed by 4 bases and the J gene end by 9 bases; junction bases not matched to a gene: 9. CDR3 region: CASSPARRTGEQFF. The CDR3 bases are TGCGCCAGCAGCCCAGCTCGAAGGACAGGTGAGCAGTTCTTC.

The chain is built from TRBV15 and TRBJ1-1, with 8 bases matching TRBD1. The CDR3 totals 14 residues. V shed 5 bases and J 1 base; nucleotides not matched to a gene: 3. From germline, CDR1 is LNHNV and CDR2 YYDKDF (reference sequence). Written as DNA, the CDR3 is TGTGCCACCAGCGCCGACAGGGGGAACACTGAAGCTTTCTTT. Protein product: CATSADRGNTEAFF.

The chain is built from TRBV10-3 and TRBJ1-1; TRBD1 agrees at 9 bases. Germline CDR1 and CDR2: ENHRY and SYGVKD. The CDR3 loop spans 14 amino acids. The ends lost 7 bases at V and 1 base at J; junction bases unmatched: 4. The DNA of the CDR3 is TGTGCCATCATGACAGGGGGTACGAACACTGAAGCTTTCTTT. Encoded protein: CAIMTGGTNTEAFF.

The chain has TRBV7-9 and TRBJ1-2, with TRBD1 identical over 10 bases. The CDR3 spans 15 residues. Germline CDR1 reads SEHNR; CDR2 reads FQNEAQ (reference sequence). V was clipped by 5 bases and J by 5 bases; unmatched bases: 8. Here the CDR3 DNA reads TGTGCCAGCAGCCGCGGACAGGGGGGAGTTTATGGCTACACCTTC. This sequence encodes CASSRGQGGVYGYTF.

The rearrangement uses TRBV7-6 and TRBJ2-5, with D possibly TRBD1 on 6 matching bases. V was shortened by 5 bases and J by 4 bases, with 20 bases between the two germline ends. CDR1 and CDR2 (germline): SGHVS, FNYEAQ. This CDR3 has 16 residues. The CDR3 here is CASSTSGTLNVETQYF. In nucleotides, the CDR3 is TGTGCCAGCAGCACGTCCGGGACACTCAATGTAGAGACCCAGTACTTC. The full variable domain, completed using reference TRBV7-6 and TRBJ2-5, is GAGVSQSPRYKVTKRGQDVALRCDPISGHVSLYWYRQALGQGPEFLTYFNYEAQQDKSGLPNDRFSAERPEGSISTLTIQRTEQRDSAMYRCASSTSGTLNVETQYFGPGTRLLVL.

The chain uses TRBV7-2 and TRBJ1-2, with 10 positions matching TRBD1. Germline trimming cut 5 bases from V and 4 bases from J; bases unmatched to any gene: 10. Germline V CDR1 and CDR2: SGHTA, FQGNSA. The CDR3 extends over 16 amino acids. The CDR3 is CASSPEGWTGGYGYTF. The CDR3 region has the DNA TGTGCCAGCAGCCCCGAAGGTTGGACAGGGGGCTATGGCTACACCTTC.

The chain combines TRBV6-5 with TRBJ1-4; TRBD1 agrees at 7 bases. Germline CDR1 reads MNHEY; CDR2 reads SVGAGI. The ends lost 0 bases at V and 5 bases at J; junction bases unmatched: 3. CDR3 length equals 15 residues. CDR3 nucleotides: TGTGCCAGCAGTTACTCGGGGACAGTAAATGAAAAACTGTTTTTT. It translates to CASSYSGTVNEKLFF.

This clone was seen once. In nucleotides, the CDR3 is TGTGCCAGCAGCCAAGTCCTTAGGGGGGGCGGTGGCTACACCTTC. As protein: CASSQVLRGGGGYTF. This chain uses TRBV3-1 (or the pseudogene TRBV3-2) with TRBJ1-2; the D gene is possibly TRBD1 (6 bases). The V gene's germline CDR1 is LGHDT and CDR2 YNNKEL (reference sequence). Trimming removed 1 base from V and 7 bases from J, with 16 bases in between. The CDR3 contains 15 residues.

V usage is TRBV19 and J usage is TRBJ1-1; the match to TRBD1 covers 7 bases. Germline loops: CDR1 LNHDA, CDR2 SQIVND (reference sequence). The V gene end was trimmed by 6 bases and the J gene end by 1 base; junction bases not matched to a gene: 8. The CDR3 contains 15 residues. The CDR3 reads CASRGPGQPNTEAFF. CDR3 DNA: TGTGCCAGTAGGGGCCCGGGACAGCCGAACACTGAAGCTTTCTTT.

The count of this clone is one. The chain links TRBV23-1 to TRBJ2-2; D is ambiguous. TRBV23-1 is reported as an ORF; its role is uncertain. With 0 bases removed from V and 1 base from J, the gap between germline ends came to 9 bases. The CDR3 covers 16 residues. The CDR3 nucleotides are TGCGCCAGCAGTCAATCCTTAGGAGAGAACACCGGGGAGCTGTTTTTT. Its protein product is CASSQSLGENTGELFF.

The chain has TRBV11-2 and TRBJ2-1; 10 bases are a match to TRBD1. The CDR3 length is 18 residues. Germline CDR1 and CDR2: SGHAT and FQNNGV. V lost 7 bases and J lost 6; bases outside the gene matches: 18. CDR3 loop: CASTTLGTGVQPGNEQFF. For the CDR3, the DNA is TGTGCCAGCACCACCCTCGGGACAGGGGTCCAGCCCGGCAATGAGCAGTTCTTC.

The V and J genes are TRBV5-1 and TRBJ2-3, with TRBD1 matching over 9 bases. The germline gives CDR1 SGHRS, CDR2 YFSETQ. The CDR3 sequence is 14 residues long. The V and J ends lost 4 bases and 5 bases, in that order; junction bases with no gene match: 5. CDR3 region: CASSAGQGRDTQYF. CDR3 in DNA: TGCGCCAGCAGCGCGGGACAGGGAAGAGATACGCAGTATTTT.

The CDR3, as DNA: TGTGCCAGCAGCCCTGGGACTAGCGGGCGCAATGAGCAGTTCTTC. Translated, it gives CASSPGTSGRNEQFF. The V call is TRBV11-3, the J call TRBJ2-1, with 12 bases matching TRBD2. Germline V CDR1 and CDR2: SGHNT, YENEEA. V lost 5 bases and J lost 6; bases outside the gene matches: 5. The CDR3 is 15 amino acids.

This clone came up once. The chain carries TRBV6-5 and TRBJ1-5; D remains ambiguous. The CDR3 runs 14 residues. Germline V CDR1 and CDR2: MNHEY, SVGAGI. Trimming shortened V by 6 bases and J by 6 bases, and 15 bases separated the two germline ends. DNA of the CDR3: TGTGCCAGCAGATACAGTAGCGAAGGTCAGCCCCAGCATTTT. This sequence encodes CASRYSSEGQPQHF.